This TCR beta chain originates from a study of response to subunit inactivated influenza vaccine (dated by TCRdb to 2016 to 2019). Context from the whole study: Deep quantitative profiling of the T cell receptor repertoire was used in the study to follow responses to a trivalent subunit inactivated influenza vaccine.

The CDR3 spans 15 residues, from the cysteine through the phenylalanine. Of the read, only the CDR3 DNA is kept; its 45 bases are in frame from base 1. V and J are truncated by 0 bases and 3 bases respectively, leaving an intervening sequence of 9 bases. In the germline V gene, CDR1 corresponds to MNHEY and CDR2 to SVGAGI. Summary of the overall study and its limitations: According to the authors, only a limited number of new T cells may be recruited by each seasonal influenza vaccination.

About this clonotype: Its antigen has not been determined. Within one base of it there is no much larger clone, and no base qualities were kept.

Receptors were amplified or captured by RT-PCR. TCRdb lists the instrument as Illumina HiSeq 2500. Starting from the raw public reads, TCRdb applied fastp trimming at Q25, assembled clones with MiXCR and retained in-frame beta chains. Every entry covers one CDR3 protein and lists the most common genes and DNA from its rows. Across this sample there are a few hundred thousand distinct CDR3 sequences, with 22% seen only once. The ten largest clones represent 9% to 12% of the sample. In this chain, TRBV6-5 is recombined with TRBJ1-3; the D region possibly corresponds to TRBD1 (6 bases align). The source was PBMCs from blood, collected about 19 months after vaccination. The TCR comes from a man aged 50 to 75 who received an inactivated influenza vaccine. Donor details come from another sample of the same person, matched by shared clones. The CDR3 has the sequence CASSYSGALGNTIYF. The nucleotide sequence reads TGTGCCAGCAGTTACTCGGGGGCTCTTGGAAACACCATATATTTT.